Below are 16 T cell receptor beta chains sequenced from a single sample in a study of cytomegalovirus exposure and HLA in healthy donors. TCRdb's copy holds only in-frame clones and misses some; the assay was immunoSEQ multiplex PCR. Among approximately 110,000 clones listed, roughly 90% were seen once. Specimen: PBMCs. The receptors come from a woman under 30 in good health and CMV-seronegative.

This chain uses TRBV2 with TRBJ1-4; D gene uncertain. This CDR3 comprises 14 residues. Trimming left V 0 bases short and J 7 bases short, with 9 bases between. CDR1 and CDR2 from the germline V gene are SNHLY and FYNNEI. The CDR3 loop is CASSEAWRSEKLFF. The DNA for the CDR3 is TGTGCCAGCAGTGAAGCGTGGCGGAGTGAAAAACTGTTTTTT.

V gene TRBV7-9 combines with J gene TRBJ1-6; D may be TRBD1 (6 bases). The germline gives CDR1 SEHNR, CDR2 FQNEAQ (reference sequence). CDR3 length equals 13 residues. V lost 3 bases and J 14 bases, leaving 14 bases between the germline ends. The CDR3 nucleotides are TGTGCCAGCAGCTTTACCTCACAGGGTACCCTCCACTTT. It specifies CASSFTSQGTLHF.

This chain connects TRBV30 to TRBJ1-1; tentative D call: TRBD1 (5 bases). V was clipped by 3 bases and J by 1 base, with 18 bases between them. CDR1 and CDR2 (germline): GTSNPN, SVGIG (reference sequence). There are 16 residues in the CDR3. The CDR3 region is CAWSGPAVRGNTEAFF. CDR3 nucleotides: TGTGCCTGGAGCGGCCCCGCAGTAAGGGGGAACACTGAAGCTTTCTTT.

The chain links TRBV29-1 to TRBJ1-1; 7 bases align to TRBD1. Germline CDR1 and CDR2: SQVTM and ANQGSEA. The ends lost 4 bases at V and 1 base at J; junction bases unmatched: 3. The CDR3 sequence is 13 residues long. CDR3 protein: CSVVRGQNTEAFF. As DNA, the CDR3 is TGCAGCGTTGTGAGGGGGCAGAACACTGAAGCTTTCTTT.

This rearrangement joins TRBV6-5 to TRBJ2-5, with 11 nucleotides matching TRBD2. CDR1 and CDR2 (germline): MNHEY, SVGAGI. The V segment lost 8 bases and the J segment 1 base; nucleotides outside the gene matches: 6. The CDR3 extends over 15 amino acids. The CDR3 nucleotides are TGTGCCAGCCTCCCTAGCGGGGGGTTCCAAGAGACCCAGTACTTC. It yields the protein CASLPSGGFQETQYF.

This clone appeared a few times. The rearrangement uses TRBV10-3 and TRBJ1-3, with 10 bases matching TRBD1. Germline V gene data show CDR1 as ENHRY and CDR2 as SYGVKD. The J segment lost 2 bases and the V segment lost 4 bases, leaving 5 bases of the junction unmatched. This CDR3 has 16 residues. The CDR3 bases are TGTGCCATCAGTGGAGACAGGGGGCTCGCTGGAAACACCATATATTTT. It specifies CAISGDRGLAGNTIYF.

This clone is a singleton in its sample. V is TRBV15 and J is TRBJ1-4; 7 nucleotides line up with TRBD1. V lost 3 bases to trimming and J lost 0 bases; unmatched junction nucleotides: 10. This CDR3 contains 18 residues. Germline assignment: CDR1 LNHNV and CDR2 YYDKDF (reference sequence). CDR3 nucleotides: TGTGCCACCAGCAGGGCCCAACCAGGGGGTCCAACTAATGAAAAACTGTTTTTT. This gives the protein CATSRAQPGGPTNEKLFF.

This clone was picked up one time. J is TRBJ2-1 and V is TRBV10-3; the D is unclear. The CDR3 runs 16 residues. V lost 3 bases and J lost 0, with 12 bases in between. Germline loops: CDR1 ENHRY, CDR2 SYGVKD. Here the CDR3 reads CAISDSAGSSYNEQFF. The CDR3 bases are TGTGCCATCAGTGATTCAGCAGGAAGCTCCTACAATGAGCAGTTCTTC.

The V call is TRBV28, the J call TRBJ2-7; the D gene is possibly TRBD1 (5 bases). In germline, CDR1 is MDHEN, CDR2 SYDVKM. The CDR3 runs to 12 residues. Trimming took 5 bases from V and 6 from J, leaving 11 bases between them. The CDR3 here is CASSSTGTEQYF. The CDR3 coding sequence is TGTGCCAGCAGTAGTACAGGTACCGAGCAGTACTTC.

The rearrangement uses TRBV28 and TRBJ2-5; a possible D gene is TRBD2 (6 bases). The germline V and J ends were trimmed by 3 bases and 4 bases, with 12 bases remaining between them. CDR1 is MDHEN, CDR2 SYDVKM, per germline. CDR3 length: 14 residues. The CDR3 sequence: CASSLGRIRETQYF. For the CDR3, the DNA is TGTGCCAGCAGTTTGGGGAGGATTCGAGAGACCCAGTACTTC.

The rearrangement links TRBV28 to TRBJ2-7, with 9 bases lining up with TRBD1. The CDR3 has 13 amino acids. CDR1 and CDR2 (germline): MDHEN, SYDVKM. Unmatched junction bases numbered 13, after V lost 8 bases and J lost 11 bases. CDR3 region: CASVLLGQGQKYF. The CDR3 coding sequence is TGTGCCAGCGTTTTATTAGGACAGGGGCAAAAGTACTTC.

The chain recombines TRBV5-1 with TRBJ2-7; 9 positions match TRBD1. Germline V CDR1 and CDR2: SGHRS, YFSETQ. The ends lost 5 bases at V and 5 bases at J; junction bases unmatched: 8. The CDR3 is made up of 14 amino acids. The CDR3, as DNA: TGCGCCAGCAGTTTACCACAGGGGGCAAACGAGCAGTACTTC. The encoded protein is CASSLPQGANEQYF. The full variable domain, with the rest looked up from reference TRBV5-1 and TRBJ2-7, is KAGVTQTPRYLIKTRGQQVTLSCSPISGHRSVSWYQQTPGQGLQFLFEYFSETQRNKGNFPGRFSGRQFSNSRSEMNVSTLELGDSALYLCASSLPQGANEQYFGPGTRLTVT.

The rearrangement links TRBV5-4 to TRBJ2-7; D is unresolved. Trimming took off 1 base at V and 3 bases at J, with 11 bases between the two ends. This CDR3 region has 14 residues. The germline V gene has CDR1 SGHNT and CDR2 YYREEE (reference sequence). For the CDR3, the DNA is TGTGCCAGCAGCTTGAACCAGGCGTTCTACGAGCAGTACTTC. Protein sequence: CASSLNQAFYEQYF.

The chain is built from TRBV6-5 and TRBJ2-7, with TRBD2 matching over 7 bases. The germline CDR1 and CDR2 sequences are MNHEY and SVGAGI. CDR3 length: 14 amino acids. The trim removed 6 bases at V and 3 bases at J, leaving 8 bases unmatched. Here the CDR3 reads CASRRSGTYYEQYF. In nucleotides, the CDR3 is TGTGCCAGCAGAAGAAGCGGGACTTACTACGAGCAGTACTTC.

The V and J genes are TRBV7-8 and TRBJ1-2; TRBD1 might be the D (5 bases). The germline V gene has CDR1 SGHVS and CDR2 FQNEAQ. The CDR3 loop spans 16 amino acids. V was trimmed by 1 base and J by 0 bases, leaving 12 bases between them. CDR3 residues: CASSLVRGGANYGYTF. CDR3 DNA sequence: TGTGCCAGCAGCTTAGTACGGGGGGGAGCTAACTATGGCTACACCTTC.

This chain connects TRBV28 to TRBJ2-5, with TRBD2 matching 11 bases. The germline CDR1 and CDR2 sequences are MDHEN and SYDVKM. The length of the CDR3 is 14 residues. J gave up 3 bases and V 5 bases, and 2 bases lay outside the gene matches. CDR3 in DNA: TGTGCCAGCAGTCCGACTAGCGGGGAAGAGACCCAGTACTTC. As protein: CASSPTSGEETQYF. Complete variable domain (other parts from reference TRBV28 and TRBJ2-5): DVKVTQSSRYLVKRTGEKVFLECVQDMDHENMFWYRQDPGLGLRLIYFSYDVKMKEKGDIPEGYSVSREKKERFSLILESASTNQTSMYLCASSPTSGEETQYFGPGTRLLVL.